Presented here are 17 T cell receptor beta chains from one specimen sequenced in a study of tumor and adjacent non-tumor tissue in lung cancer. No cell sorting was done before RNA was extracted from the tissue. The library came from three nested PCR rounds adapted from ARM-PCR protocols. TCRdb called the multiplex PCR reads again in MiXCR, with one record for every CDR3 protein. The sample lists roughly 120,000 distinct CDR3 sequences; 84% were seen once. Sequencing was carried out using lung tumor tissue. These TCRs come from a man in his 70s with non-small cell lung cancer.

Points on this clonotype: The conserved phenylalanine or tryptophan is not found at the CDR3 terminus, so this likely reflects a read error. The rearrangement joins TRBV12-3 or TRBV12-4 to TRBJ1-3, with D unresolved. The CDR3 has 14 amino acids. Trimming removed 5 bases from V and 7 bases from J, with 15 bases in between. The CDR3 reads CASSPGFDANTIYL. The CDR3 bases are TGTGCCAGCAGTCCGGGGTTTGATGCGAACACCATATATTTG.

Concerning this clonotype itself: One end of the junction is discordant with germline, which a read error may explain. The rearrangement joins TRBV12-3 or TRBV12-4 to TRBJ2-1; TRBD2 matches 9 bases. The length of the CDR3 is 14 residues. CDR3 in amino acids: CASSSSREGNKQFF. CDR3 bases: TGTGCCAGCAGTTCATCGCGGGAGGGCAATAAGCAGTTTTTC.

Worth noting for this clonotype: Since a much larger clone is just one base distant, this may be a read error. The V call is TRBV10-1, the J call TRBJ2-7; D assignment may be TRBD1 or TRBD2 (5 bases each). The CDR3 extends over 14 amino acids. Per the germline V gene, CDR1 is WNHNN and CDR2 is SYGVQD (reference sequence). The CDR3 DNA sequence: TGCACCAGCAGTCCCGGGACGGTACTCTACGAGCAGTACTTC. Protein: CTSSPGTVLYEQYF.

Remarks on this clonotype: The junction does not match germline at one end; this may be a read error. The V call is TRBV6-6, the J call TRBJ2-7; 9 positions match TRBD1. Looked up from germline, CDR1 is MNHNY and CDR2 is SVGAGI (reference sequence). There are 16 residues in the CDR3. This CDR3 reads CASSRTGTGLFYGQYF. The CDR3 DNA sequence: TGTGCCAGCAGTAGGACTGGGACAGGGCTCTTCTACGGGCAGTACTTC.

Note on this clonotype: The junction differs from germline at one of its ends, possibly a read error. J is TRBJ2-1 and V is TRBV11-3; 11 bases map to TRBD2. CDR3 size: 17 residues. Germline loops: CDR1 SGHNT, CDR2 YENEEA. Here the CDR3 DNA reads TGTGCCAGCAGCCTCCTAGGAACTAGCGGGGGCTACTATGAGCAGTCCTTC. This sequence encodes CASSLLGTSGGYYEQSF.

This clonotype was observed many times. The V gene is TRBV28, the J gene TRBJ2-7; 10 nucleotides match TRBD1. This CDR3 region has 15 residues. V was clipped by 4 bases and J by 4 bases; unmatched bases: 7. Per the germline V gene, CDR1 is MDHEN and CDR2 is SYDVKM. The CDR3 spells CASSSGQGGRYEQYF. Written as DNA, the CDR3 is TGTGCCAGCAGTTCCGGACAGGGGGGTCGATACGAGCAGTACTTC.

The chain has TRBV19 and TRBJ2-6; TRBD1 might be the D (6 bases). The CDR3 spans 15 residues. Trimming took 6 bases from V and 0 from J, leaving 9 bases between them. Germline CDR1 and CDR2: LNHDA and SQIVND (reference sequence). CDR3 in amino acids: CASRTQGSGANVLTF. CDR3 nucleotides: TGTGCCAGTAGGACACAGGGCTCTGGGGCCAACGTCCTGACTTTC.

As concerns this clonotype: Mismatch with germline at one junction end may stem from a read error. The chain couples TRBV11-2 to TRBJ2-7; TRBD1 is a possible D gene (6 bases). The CDR3 has 16 residues. CDR1 is SGHAT and CDR2 is FQNNGV in the germline V gene. The CDR3 loop reads CASSPPAGTPIYEQYF. For the CDR3, the DNA is TGTGCCAGCAGCCCCCCCGCCGGGACACCAATATACGAACAGTACTTC.

The chain recombines TRBV19 with TRBJ1-2; a weak D match, TRBD1 (5 bases). The CDR3 is made up of 14 amino acids. The germline gives CDR1 LNHDA, CDR2 SQIVND (reference sequence). The V and J ends lost 5 bases and 5 bases respectively, with 15 bases between them. CDR3 coding DNA: TGTGCCAGTAGTGCTCATCCGGGGGGATATGGCTACACCTTC. Translated, it gives CASSAHPGGYGYTF. The full variable domain, with the rest looked up from reference TRBV19 and TRBJ1-2, is DGGITQSPKYLFRKEGQNVTLSCEQNLNHDAMYWYRQDPGQGLRLIYYSQIVNDFQKGDIAEGYSVSREKKESFPLTVTSAQKNPTAFYLCASSAHPGGYGYTFGSGTRLTVV.

Note on this clonotype: This likely comes from a read error, as the CDR3 has no conserved phenylalanine or tryptophan at its end. The limits of the CDR3 on the DNA are not certain, so only TCRdb's listed CDR3 is given. The chain carries TRBV5-6 and TRBJ1-1. The CDR3 contains 16 residues when both ends are counted. Germline assignment: CDR1 SGHDT and CDR2 YYEEEE. The CDR3 spells CASSSMGRTMNTEALS.

To note about this clonotype: In this CDR3 the conserved last residue, phenylalanine or tryptophan, is missing, so a read error is likely. The rearrangement uses TRBV5-5 and TRBJ2-5; tentative D call: TRBD2 (6 bases). The CDR3 is 13 amino acids. Germline assignment: CDR1 SGHKS and CDR2 YYEKEE (reference sequence). Trimming removed 7 bases at V and 3 bases at J, with 13 bases between. In nucleotides, the CDR3 is TGTGCCAGCGGCCTCTGGGGGGAAGAGACCCAGTACATC. It encodes CASGLWGEETQYI.

In the case of this clonotype: The junction differs from germline at one of its ends, possibly a read error. The V gene is TRBV6-5, the J gene TRBJ1-6; D not certain. The CDR3 contains 15 residues. Germline values: CDR1 MNHEY, CDR2 SVGAGI. The CDR3 region is CASRYSGGKNSPLRF. The CDR3 region has the DNA TGTGCCAGCAGGTATTCCGGCGGTAAAAATTCACCTCTCCGCTTT.

With regard to this clonotype: An end of the junction does not agree with germline; a read error may underlie this. The chain is built from TRBV11-3 and TRBJ2-3, with D tentatively TRBD2 (5 bases). CDR3 length equals 15 residues. Germline CDR1 and CDR2: SGHNT and YENEEA. This chain's CDR3 is CASTRREVSSDMQYF. Here the CDR3 DNA reads TGTGCCAGCACTCGTCGGGAAGTAAGCTCAGATATGCAGTATTTT.

The sample holds a few counts of this clonotype. At one boundary the junction diverges from the germline segment, which might be a read error. V and J are TRBV5-6 and TRBJ1-4; D gene unclear. The CDR3 sequence is 15 residues long. Germline V lookup: CDR1 SGHDT, CDR2 YYEEEE. The CDR3 loop is CASSLRVRTNEKLFF. CDR3 nucleotides: TGTGCCAGTAGCTTGAGAGTGAGAACTAATGAAAAACTGTTTTTT. The full variable domain, rest sourced from reference TRBV5-6 and TRBJ1-4, is DAGVTQSPTHLIKTRGQQVTLRCSPKSGHDTVSWYQQALGQGPQFIFQYYEEEERQRGNFPDRFSGHQFPNYSSELNVNALLLGDSALYLCASSLRVRTNEKLFFGSGTQLSVL.

Note on this clonotype: One end of the junction varies from germline; a read error may be responsible. The chain couples TRBV5-6 to TRBJ2-7; possibly TRBD1 or TRBD2 for D (5 bases each). CDR3 length: 16 amino acids. Germline CDR1 SGHDT, CDR2 YYEEEE. CDR3 loop: CAGSSVVRGRTYEQYF. The CDR3 DNA reads as TGTGCCGGCAGCTCCGTTGTCCGGGGCAGGACCTACGAGCAATACTTC.

This clonotype came up a few times. Given a much more abundant clone one base away, this may be a read error. This chain joins TRBV5-6 and TRBJ2-1; D not resolved. The V gene's germline CDR1 is SGHDT and CDR2 YYEEEE. This CDR3 has 14 amino acids. The CDR3 region is CASSLEGNVNERFF. Here the CDR3 DNA reads TGTGCCAGCAGCTTGGAAGGGAATGTAAATGAGCGGTTCTTC.

In the case of this clonotype: The conserved final phenylalanine or tryptophan is absent from the CDR3, which likely points to a read error. The J gene is TRBJ1-2, the V gene TRBV4-2; D is unclear. The CDR3 spans 13 residues. From germline, CDR1 is LGHNA and CDR2 YNFKEQ. As DNA, the CDR3 is TGTCCCAGCAACCAAGATGGGGTTAGTGGCTACACCTTA. It yields the protein CPSNQDGVSGYTL.